This TCR beta chain was observed in a study of shared clonotypes between healthy human individuals. Study background: Per donor, three plates held CD4 naive cells, three held CD4 memory, two held CD8 naive and one held CD8 memory. Findings and limits, study-wide: Generally, naive subsets came out with larger estimated richness than memory subsets. Genetic and exposure-history diversity was limited by the few donors.

CD45RO-negative CD8 cells positively selected for CCR7 made up the naive population, which excluded terminally differentiated effector memory CD45RA+ cells. Concerning this clone: Its specificity is unknown.

The CDR3 extends over 15 amino acids. The trim removed 3 bases at V and 7 bases at J, leaving 9 bases unmatched. Per germline, CDR1 SEHNR and CDR2 FQNEAQ (reference sequence). An even split of each subset's genomic DNA across several immunoSEQ plates was performed. This table comes from immunoSEQ multiplex PCR, and its TCRdb copy is limited to in-frame clones, with some not included. The sample holds hundreds of thousands of clones, about 95% seen once. The chain couples TRBV7-9 to TRBJ2-1; 7 bases match TRBD2. Sequenced input: naive CD8+ T cells sorted from blood. The clonotype was recovered from a woman in her 30s in good health. The CDR3 region is CASSFEGREENEQFF. In DNA, the CDR3 is TGTGCCAGCAGCTTCGAGGGGAGGGAAGAGAATGAGCAGTTCTTC.